One and the same sample provided the 10 T cell receptor beta chains below, sequenced in a study of Graves' ophthalmopathy and Graves' hyperthyroidism. From RNA, the CDR3 regions of TCR beta chains were amplified and sequenced. First-round RT-PCR used HTBI primers; second-round multiplex PCR followed. MiXCR, run by TCRdb on the multiplex PCR reads, gives a single entry per CDR3 protein. Of around 670,000 distinct CDR3 sequences in the sample, 40% are singletons; the top ten hold 44%. Sample: peripheral blood. The source is an adult man with Graves' ophthalmopathy.

This clonotype was seen many times. J is TRBJ2-5 and V is TRBV15; D is unclear. The germline CDR1 and CDR2 sequences are LNHNV and YYDKDF (reference sequence). V was cut by 1 base and J by 1 base, with 10 bases left in between. The CDR3 totals 15 residues. CDR3: CATSRGAVSQETQYF. The DNA for the CDR3 is TGTGCCACCAGCAGAGGGGCCGTGAGCCAAGAGACCCAGTACTTC.

This clonotype was seen repeatedly, ten times or more. This chain links TRBV20-1 with TRBJ2-5; D gene uncertain. Germline assignment: CDR1 DFQATT and CDR2 SNEGSKA (reference sequence). The CDR3 spans 12 residues. V dropped 5 bases and J dropped 4 bases, with 11 bases sitting between them. The DNA for the CDR3 is TGCAGTGCTGGGGATTGGGGAGAGACCCAGTACTTC. It codes for CSAGDWGETQYF.

This chain uses TRBV15 with TRBJ2-5, with TRBD1 matching 10 bases. Near its end, the DNA agrees better with TRBJ2-7, so the J call may be wrong. CDR3 length: 14 amino acids. Germline values: CDR1 LNHNV, CDR2 YYDKDF (reference sequence). CDR3 nucleotides: TGTGCCACCCGGTCCGGGACAGGGGACTACGAGCAGTACTTC. Translation gives CATRSGTGDYEQYF.

This clonotype was detected a few times. J is TRBJ1-1 and V is TRBV20-1; 7 bases are a match to TRBD1. The CDR3 extends over 14 amino acids. Germline trimming cut 3 bases from V and 5 bases from J; bases unmatched to any gene: 9. Germline CDR1 DFQATT, CDR2 SNEGSKA (reference sequence). CDR3: CSASMEGALTEAFF. The CDR3 DNA reads as TGCAGTGCTAGTATGGAGGGGGCGCTGACTGAAGCTTTCTTT.

The gene calls are TRBV7-9 and TRBJ2-2; D remains unclear. Germline V gene sequence: CDR1 SEHNR, CDR2 FQNEAQ (reference sequence). Deletions cut 5 bases from V and 7 bases from J, with 8 bases between. The CDR3 consists of 12 residues. The CDR3 DNA reads TGTGCCAGCAGCCCACTCTTCGGGGAGCTGTTTTTT. This sequence encodes CASSPLFGELFF.

This clonotype was observed a few times. The chain uses TRBV19 and TRBJ1-4, with D unclear. V was clipped by 3 bases and J by 7 bases, with 15 bases between them. This CDR3 is built from 15 residues. Germline CDR1 is LNHDA and CDR2 is SQIVND (reference sequence). The CDR3 region is CASSMAAAPAEKLFF. CDR3 nucleotide sequence: TGTGCCAGTAGTATGGCTGCAGCCCCCGCTGAAAAACTGTTTTTT.

The J gene is TRBJ1-5, the V gene TRBV10-3; D perhaps matches TRBD1 (5 bases). V was trimmed by 5 bases and J by 10 bases, leaving 21 bases between them. Germline values: CDR1 ENHRY, CDR2 SYGVKD. This CDR3 is built from 15 residues. The CDR3 sequence is CAISYSMEGRQPQHF. The CDR3 DNA is TGTGCCATCAGTTACTCGATGGAGGGGAGGCAACCCCAGCATTTT.

The chain carries TRBV7-9 and TRBJ2-5, with no clear D. The CDR3 spans 16 residues. The germline V gene has CDR1 SEHNR and CDR2 FQNEAQ (reference sequence). Trimming cost V 3 bases and J 1 base, with 15 bases left between them. CDR3 DNA: TGTGCCAGCAGCTTCCTCTTGGTTTCCCGCCAAGAGACCCAGTACTTC. Translation gives CASSFLLVSRQETQYF.

This clonotype was counted at least ten times. The chain couples TRBV5-1 to TRBJ2-5; 7 nucleotides match TRBD2. After removal of 0 bases from V and 2 bases from J, the junction contained 4 bases not matched to a gene. The CDR3 runs to 15 residues. The germline gives CDR1 SGHRS, CDR2 YFSETQ. The DNA of the CDR3 is TGCGCCAGCAGCTTGGGCCATAGCGGGCAAGAGACCCAGTACTTC. Translation gives CASSLGHSGQETQYF.

CDR3 DNA sequence: TGTGCCAGCCGGAGTACCAATCAGCCCCAGCATTTT. Encoded protein: CASRSTNQPQHF. The chain links TRBV24-1 to TRBJ1-5; no reliable D call. The CDR3 sequence is 12 residues long. CDR1 and CDR2 (germline): KGHDR, SFDVKD. V was cut by 11 bases and J by 3 bases, with 10 bases left in between.